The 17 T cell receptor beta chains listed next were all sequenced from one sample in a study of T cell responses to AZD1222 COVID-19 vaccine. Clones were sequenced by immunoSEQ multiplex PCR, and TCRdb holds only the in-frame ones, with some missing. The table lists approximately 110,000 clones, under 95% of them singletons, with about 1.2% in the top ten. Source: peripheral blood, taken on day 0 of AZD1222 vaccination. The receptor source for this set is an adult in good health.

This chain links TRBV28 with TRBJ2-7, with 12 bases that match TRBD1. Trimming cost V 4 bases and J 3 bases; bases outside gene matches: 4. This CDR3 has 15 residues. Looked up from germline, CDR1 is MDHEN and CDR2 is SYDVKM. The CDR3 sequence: CASSSGTGGVYEQYF. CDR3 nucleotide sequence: TGTGCCAGCAGTTCGGGGACAGGGGGCGTCTACGAGCAGTACTTC.

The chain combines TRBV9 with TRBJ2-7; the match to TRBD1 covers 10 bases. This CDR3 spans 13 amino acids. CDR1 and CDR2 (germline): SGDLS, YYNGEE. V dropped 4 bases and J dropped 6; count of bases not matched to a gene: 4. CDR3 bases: TGTGCCAGCAGCCCGGGGACAGGGGTCGAGCAGTACTTC. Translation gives CASSPGTGVEQYF.

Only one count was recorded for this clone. CDR3 sequence reads: CASSLIVGQAGDYGYTF. The DNA for the CDR3 is TGCGCCAGCAGCCTCATAGTGGGGCAGGCCGGCGACTATGGCTACACCTTC. The rearrangement joins TRBV4-3 to TRBJ1-2; possibly TRBD1 for D (5 bases). Trimming shortened V by 4 bases and J by 3 bases, and 21 bases separated the two germline ends. The CDR3 length is 17 residues. Germline CDR1 is LGHNA and CDR2 is YSLEER.

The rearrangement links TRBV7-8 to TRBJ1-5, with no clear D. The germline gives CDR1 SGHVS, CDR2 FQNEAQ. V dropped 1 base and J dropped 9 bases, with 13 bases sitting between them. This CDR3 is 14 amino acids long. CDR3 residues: CASSLGQTHGPQHF. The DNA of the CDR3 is TGTGCCAGCAGCTTAGGGCAGACCCATGGGCCCCAGCATTTT.

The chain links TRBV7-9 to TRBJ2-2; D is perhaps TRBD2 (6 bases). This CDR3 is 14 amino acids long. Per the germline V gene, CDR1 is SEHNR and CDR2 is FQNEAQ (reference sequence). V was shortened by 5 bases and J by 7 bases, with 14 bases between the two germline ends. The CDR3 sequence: CASSLTFGGGELFF. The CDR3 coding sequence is TGTGCCAGCAGCCTCACCTTCGGGGGCGGGGAGCTGTTTTTT. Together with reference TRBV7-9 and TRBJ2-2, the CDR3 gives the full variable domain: DTGVSQNPRHKITKRGQNVTFRCDPISEHNRLYWYRQTLGQGPEFLTYFQNEAQLEKSRLLSDRFSAERPKGSFSTLEIQRTEQGDSAMYLCASSLTFGGGELFFGEGSRLTVL.

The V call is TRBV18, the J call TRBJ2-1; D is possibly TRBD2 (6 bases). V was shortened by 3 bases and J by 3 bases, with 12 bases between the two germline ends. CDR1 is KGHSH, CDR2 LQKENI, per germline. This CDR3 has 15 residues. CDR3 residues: CASSPGGDFYNEQFF. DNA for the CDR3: TGTGCCAGCTCACCCGGGGGAGACTTCTACAATGAGCAGTTCTTC.

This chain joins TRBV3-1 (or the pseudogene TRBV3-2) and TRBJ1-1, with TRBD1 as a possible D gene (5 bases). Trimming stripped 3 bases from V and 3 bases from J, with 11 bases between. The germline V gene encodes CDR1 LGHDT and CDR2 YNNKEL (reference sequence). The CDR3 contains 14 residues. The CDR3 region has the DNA TGTGCCAGCAGCCAGGGGCGGGTCGACACTGAAGCTTTCTTT. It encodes CASSQGRVDTEAFF.

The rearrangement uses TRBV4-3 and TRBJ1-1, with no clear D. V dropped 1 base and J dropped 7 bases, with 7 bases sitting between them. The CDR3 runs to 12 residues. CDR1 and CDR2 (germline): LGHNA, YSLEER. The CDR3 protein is CASSQGSSEAFF. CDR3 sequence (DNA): TGCGCCAGCAGCCAAGGCAGCAGTGAAGCTTTCTTT.

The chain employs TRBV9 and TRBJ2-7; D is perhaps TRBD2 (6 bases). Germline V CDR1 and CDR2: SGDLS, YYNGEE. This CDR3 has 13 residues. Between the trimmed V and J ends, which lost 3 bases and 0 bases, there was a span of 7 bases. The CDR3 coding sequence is TGTGCCAGCAGCGACGGGGGCTCCTACGAGCAGTACTTC. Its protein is CASSDGGSYEQYF.

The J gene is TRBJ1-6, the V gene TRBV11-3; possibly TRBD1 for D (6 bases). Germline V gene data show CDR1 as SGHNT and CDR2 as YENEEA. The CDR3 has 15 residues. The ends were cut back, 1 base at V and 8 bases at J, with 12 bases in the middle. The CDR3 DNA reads TGTGCCAGCAGCTTAGGGGCAGGGGACCATTCACCCCTCCACTTT. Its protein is CASSLGAGDHSPLHF.

CDR3 in DNA: TGTGCCAGCGCTGATACTTTGAACACTGAAGCTTTCTTT. As protein: CASADTLNTEAFF. The gene calls are TRBV6-6 and TRBJ1-1, with D unclear. The CDR3 is 13 amino acids. Germline CDR1 reads MNHNY; CDR2 reads SVGAGI (reference sequence). V lost 8 bases and J 0 bases, leaving 10 bases between the germline ends.

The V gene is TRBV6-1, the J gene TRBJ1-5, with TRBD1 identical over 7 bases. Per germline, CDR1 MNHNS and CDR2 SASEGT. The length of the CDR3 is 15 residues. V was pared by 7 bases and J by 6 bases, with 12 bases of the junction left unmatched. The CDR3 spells CASTLDRDLGQPQHF. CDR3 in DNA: TGTGCCAGCACCTTAGACAGGGACCTTGGTCAGCCCCAGCATTTT.

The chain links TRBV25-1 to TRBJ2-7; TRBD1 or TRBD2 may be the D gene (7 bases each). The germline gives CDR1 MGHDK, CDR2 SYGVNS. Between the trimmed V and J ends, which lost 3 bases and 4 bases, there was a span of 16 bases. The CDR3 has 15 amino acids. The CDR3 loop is CASSDLGQGGYEQYF. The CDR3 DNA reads TGTGCCAGCAGTGACCTGGGGCAGGGGGGGTACGAGCAGTACTTC.

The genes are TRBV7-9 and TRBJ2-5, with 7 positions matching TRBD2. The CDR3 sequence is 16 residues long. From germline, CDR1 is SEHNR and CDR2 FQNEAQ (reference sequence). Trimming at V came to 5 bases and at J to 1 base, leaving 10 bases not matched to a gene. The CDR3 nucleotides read TGTGCCAGCAGCCGGGGGGAGAGACTAACCCAAGAGACCCAGTACTTC. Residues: CASSRGERLTQETQYF.

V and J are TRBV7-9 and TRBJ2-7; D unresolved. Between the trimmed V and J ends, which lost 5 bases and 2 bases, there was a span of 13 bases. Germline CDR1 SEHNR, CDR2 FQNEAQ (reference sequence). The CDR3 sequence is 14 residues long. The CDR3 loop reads CASSDFYSPYEQYF. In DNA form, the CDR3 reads TGTGCCAGCAGCGATTTTTACAGCCCCTACGAGCAGTACTTC.

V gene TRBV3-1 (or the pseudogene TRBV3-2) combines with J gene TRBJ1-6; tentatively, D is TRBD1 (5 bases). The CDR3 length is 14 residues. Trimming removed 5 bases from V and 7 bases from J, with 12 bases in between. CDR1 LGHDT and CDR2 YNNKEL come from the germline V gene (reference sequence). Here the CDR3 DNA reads TGTGCCAGCAGCTCAGGGCAAGGGAATTCACCCCTCCACTTT. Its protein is CASSSGQGNSPLHF.

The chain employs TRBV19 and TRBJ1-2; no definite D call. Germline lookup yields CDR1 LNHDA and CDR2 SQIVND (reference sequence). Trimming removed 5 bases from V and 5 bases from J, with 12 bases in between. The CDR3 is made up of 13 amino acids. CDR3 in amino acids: CASSYLGEYGYTF. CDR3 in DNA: TGTGCCAGTAGTTATCTTGGAGAGTATGGCTACACCTTC.